The 8 T cell receptor beta chains below come from one sample, sequenced in a study of PD-L1 blockade in urothelial cancer. The assay was immunoSEQ multiplex PCR, and TCRdb's table has in-frame clones only and misses some. The sample has roughly 50,000 clones, around 77% seen once. Material: PBMCs, obtained around atezolizumab (anti-PD-L1) treatment. These receptors originate from a man between 70 and 80 years old with urothelial cancer.

This chain connects TRBV10-3 to TRBJ2-7; D is possibly TRBD2 (6 bases). This CDR3 contains 14 residues. Germline V lookup: CDR1 ENHRY, CDR2 SYGVKD. V lost 7 bases and J 3 bases, leaving 16 bases between the germline ends. CDR3: CAITGGQGGYEQYF. CDR3 sequence (DNA): TGTGCCATCACGGGCGGGCAGGGAGGCTACGAGCAGTACTTC.

This chain joins TRBV30 and TRBJ2-7; TRBD1 agrees at 8 bases. The germline V gene has CDR1 GTSNPN and CDR2 SVGIG (reference sequence). CDR3 size: 11 residues. J was trimmed by 12 bases and V by 1 base; bases with no gene match: 5. CDR3: CAWSERTGRYF. Here the CDR3 DNA reads TGTGCCTGGAGTGAGCGGACAGGGAGGTACTTC.

V gene TRBV4-3 combines with J gene TRBJ1-1, with TRBD1 as a possible D gene (6 bases). Looked up from germline, CDR1 is LGHNA and CDR2 is YSLEER. The CDR3 sequence is 16 residues long. V was pared by 2 bases and J by 1 base, with 14 bases between. This CDR3 is CASSQFPRGGNTEAFF. CDR3 DNA: TGCGCCAGCAGCCAATTCCCCAGAGGGGGGAACACTGAAGCTTTCTTT.

This sequence joins TRBV9 and TRBJ1-1, with D possibly TRBD1 on 6 matching bases. This CDR3 contains 15 residues. Germline V gene data show CDR1 as SGDLS and CDR2 as YYNGEE. V was cut by 3 bases and J by 10 bases, with 22 bases left in between. CDR3 amino acids: CASSEDGTLTAGAFF. CDR3 DNA sequence: TGTGCCAGCAGCGAGGACGGGACACTCACGGCGGGAGCTTTCTTT.

This clone was seen only a few times. The CDR3 bases are TGTGCCAGCAGCACAGGGGGCAGCTATGGCTACACCTTC. It specifies CASSTGGSYGYTF. V usage is TRBV5-6 and J usage is TRBJ1-2; 9 bases align to TRBD1. The junction had 2 bases not matched to a gene; V was cut back by 4 bases and J by 4 bases. This CDR3 is built from 13 residues. Germline V gene data show CDR1 as SGHDT and CDR2 as YYEEEE.

The V gene is TRBV7-9, the J gene TRBJ1-1; the D gene is possibly TRBD1 (5 bases). Trimming removed 6 bases at V and 2 bases at J, with 10 bases between. CDR1 is SEHNR, CDR2 FQNEAQ, per germline (reference sequence). The CDR3 loop spans 13 amino acids. Written as DNA, the CDR3 is TGTGCCAGCAGTCAGACAGATAACACTGAAGCTTTCTTT. Amino acid sequence: CASSQTDNTEAFF. Looking up the rest from reference TRBV7-9 and TRBJ1-1 gives the full variable domain: DTGVSQNPRHKITKRGQNVTFRCDPISEHNRLYWYRQTLGQGPEFLTYFQNEAQLEKSRLLSDRFSAERPKGSFSTLEIQRTEQGDSAMYLCASSQTDNTEAFFGQGTRLTVV.

The rearrangement joins TRBV15 to TRBJ1-5, with 7 bases that match TRBD1. From germline, CDR1 is LNHNV and CDR2 YYDKDF (reference sequence). V was pared by 1 base and J by 3 bases, with 9 bases of the junction left unmatched. This CDR3 spans 17 amino acids. As DNA, the CDR3 is TGTGCCACCAGCAGAGCCAAGACAGGGACCGCCAATCAGCCCCAGCATTTT. Its translation: CATSRAKTGTANQPQHF.

The rearrangement joins TRBV7-6 to TRBJ1-5; D ambiguous. Germline CDR1 is SGHVS and CDR2 is FNYEAQ. The germline V and J ends were trimmed by 1 base and 0 bases, with 7 bases remaining between them. The CDR3 sequence is 15 residues long. In nucleotides, the CDR3 is TGTGCCAGCAGCTTAGGCCCTAATAGCAATCAGCCCCAGCATTTT. Translated, it gives CASSLGPNSNQPQHF.